This TCR beta chain was obtained from a study of control samples from healthy donors and cancer patients. The CDR3 runs to 14 residues. Germline loops: CDR1 MDHEN, CDR2 SYDVKM. V was cut by 7 bases and J by 8 bases, with 17 bases left in between. Produced via immunoSEQ multiplex PCR; TCRdb's table is partial and in-frame only. The sample carries approximately 120,000 clones, 70% to 90% recorded once. Input material: blood. The TCR was taken from a man in his fifties or sixties in good health. This chain uses TRBV28 with TRBJ1-4; D gene uncertain. CDR3 loop: CASNAPAVREKLFF. The DNA of the CDR3 is TGTGCCAGCAACGCCCCCGCAGTGAGGGAAAAACTGTTTTTT. Variable domain in full (rest from reference TRBV28 and TRBJ1-4): DVKVTQSSRYLVKRTGEKVFLECVQDMDHENMFWYRQDPGLGLRLIYFSYDVKMKEKGDIPEGYSVSREKKERFSLILESASTNQTSMYLCASNAPAVREKLFFGSGTQLSVL.